Listed below are T cell receptor beta chains from one sample, sequenced in a study of shared clonotypes between healthy human individuals. Sequencing was performed with immunoSEQ multiplex PCR; in TCRdb, only in-frame clones are kept and a portion is missing. The table shows some 1 million clones, with about 75% occurring only once. The sample was memory CD4+ T cells sorted from blood. The source of these receptors is a man aged 18-30 years in good health. Both conserved end residues are part of each CDR3. Fields, in order: D gene, clone size, V gene, J gene, CDR3 DNA, CDR3 protein. The D gene is left open where the match is weak. Expanded clones are given a class, and other clones once, few, many or no size at all.

D: .
size: .
V: TRBV29-1
J: TRBJ2-5
DNA: TGCAGCGTTCGTCAGGGACAAGAGACCCAGTACTTC
CDR3: CSVRQGQETQYF

D: .
size: once
V: TRBV5-1
J: TRBJ1-1
DNA: TGCGCCAGCAGCCAACAGGCGACCTCGACCACTGAAGCTTTCTTT
CDR3: CASSQQATSTTEAFF

D: TRBD1
size: .
V: TRBV10-2
J: TRBJ2-7
DNA: TGCGCCAGCAATTGGGCAGGGGGCGACGAGCAGTACTTC
CDR3: CASNWAGGDEQYF

D: .
size: .
V: TRBV21-1
J: TRBJ2-5
DNA: TGTGCCAGCACCAGAAGGGGGGATAGGTCGTTAAGTCCGAAGACCCAGTACTTC
CDR3: CASTRRGDRSLSPKTQYF

D: .
size: .
V: TRBV4-3
J: TRBJ1-4
DNA: TGCGCCAGCAGCCAAGGGCAGGGTAATGAAAAACTGTTTTTT
CDR3: CASSQGQGNEKLFF

D: .
size: .
V: TRBV7-8
J: TRBJ2-3
DNA: TGTGCCAGCAGCCCCAGGGAGACCCACACAGATACGCAGTATTTT
CDR3: CASSPRETHTDTQYF

D: .
size: .
V: TRBV18
J: TRBJ1-4
DNA: TGTGCCAGCCGTAATAGGGTGGCTGAAAAACTGTTTTTT
CDR3: CASRNRVAEKLFF

D: TRBD1
size: .
V: TRBV29-1
J: TRBJ1-2
DNA: TGCAGCGTTGATCCCCGACAGGGGGCGGACTATGGCTACACCTTC
CDR3: CSVDPRQGADYGYTF

D: .
size: .
V: TRBV5-1
J: TRBJ2-1
DNA: TGCGCCAGCACCTCAGATGGGTCCTACAATGAGCAGTTCTTC
CDR3: CASTSDGSYNEQFF

D: TRBD2
size: .
V: TRBV28
J: TRBJ2-3
DNA: TGTGCCAGCACCGCGACTAGCGGGAGTGGTATGAATACGCAGTATTTT
CDR3: CASTATSGSGMNTQYF

D: TRBD1
size: .
V: TRBV7-2
J: TRBJ2-1
DNA: TGTGCCAGCAGCCGGACAGGGGATATAATGAATGAGCAGTTCTTC
CDR3: CASSRTGDIMNEQFF

D: .
size: .
V: TRBV18
J: TRBJ2-7
DNA: TGTGCCAGCTCACCACAGGGCTCCTACGAGCAGTACTTC
CDR3: CASSPQGSYEQYF

D: .
size: .
V: TRBV2
J: TRBJ2-2
DNA: TGTGCCAGCAGTGGGCTCGGCCGGGAGCTGTTTTTT
CDR3: CASSGLGRELFF

D: TRBD2
size: .
V: TRBV5-1
J: TRBJ2-3
DNA: TGCGCCAGCAGCCCAGGGACTAGCGCTAGCACAGATACGCAGTATTTT
CDR3: CASSPGTSASTDTQYF

D: TRBD1
size: once
V: TRBV7-8
J: TRBJ1-1
DNA: TGTGCCAGCAGCTCGGGACAGAAAATGAACACTGAAGCTTTCTTT
CDR3: CASSSGQKMNTEAFF

D: .
size: .
V: TRBV5-1
J: TRBJ1-2
DNA: TGCGCCAGCAGGCCGGACAGCCATGGCTACACCTTC
CDR3: CASRPDSHGYTF

D: .
size: .
V: TRBV11-2
J: TRBJ2-1
DNA: TGTGCCAGCAGCTTCTTAGCGGAAGAACCCCACAATGAGCAGTTCTTC
CDR3: CASSFLAEEPHNEQFF

D: TRBD2
size: .
V: TRBV7-6
J: TRBJ2-3
DNA: TGTGCCAGCAGCTTATTAGCGGGAGATAGTGCAGATACGCAGTATTTT
CDR3: CASSLLAGDSADTQYF

D: .
size: .
V: TRBV6-6
J: TRBJ1-4
DNA: TGTGCCAGCAGTTACCAGGGAACTAATGAAAAACTGTTTTTT
CDR3: CASSYQGTNEKLFF

D: TRBD1
size: .
V: TRBV9
J: TRBJ2-1
DNA: TGTGCCAGCAGCGGGGGACAGACGTCCTACAATGAGCAGTTCTTC
CDR3: CASSGGQTSYNEQFF

D: TRBD2
size: .
V: TRBV15
J: TRBJ2-3
DNA: TGTGCCACCAGCAGATCGGGACTAGCGGGAGGGATTGAAGATACGCAGTATTTT
CDR3: CATSRSGLAGGIEDTQYF

D: TRBD2
size: .
V: TRBV18
J: TRBJ2-1
DNA: TGTGCCAGCTCACTAGCGGGGGGGCCCTACAATGAGCAGTTCTTC
CDR3: CASSLAGGPYNEQFF

D: .
size: .
V: TRBV7-9
J: TRBJ2-2
DNA: TGTGCCAGCAGCTTACTCCTGAGGGCAGGCACCGGGGAGCTGTTTTTT
CDR3: CASSLLLRAGTGELFF

D: .
size: .
V: TRBV14
J: TRBJ1-4
DNA: TGTGCCAGCAGCTACACAGGGTCTAATGAAAAACTGTTTTTT
CDR3: CASSYTGSNEKLFF

D: TRBD1
size: .
V: TRBV10-3
J: TRBJ1-2
DNA: TGTGCCATCGGTGACAGGGTTGCCAACTATGGCTACACCTTC
CDR3: CAIGDRVANYGYTF

D: TRBD1
size: .
V: TRBV5-6
J: TRBJ1-5
DNA: TGTGCCAGCAGCTTGGGGACAGGAAATCAGCCCCAGCATTTT
CDR3: CASSLGTGNQPQHF